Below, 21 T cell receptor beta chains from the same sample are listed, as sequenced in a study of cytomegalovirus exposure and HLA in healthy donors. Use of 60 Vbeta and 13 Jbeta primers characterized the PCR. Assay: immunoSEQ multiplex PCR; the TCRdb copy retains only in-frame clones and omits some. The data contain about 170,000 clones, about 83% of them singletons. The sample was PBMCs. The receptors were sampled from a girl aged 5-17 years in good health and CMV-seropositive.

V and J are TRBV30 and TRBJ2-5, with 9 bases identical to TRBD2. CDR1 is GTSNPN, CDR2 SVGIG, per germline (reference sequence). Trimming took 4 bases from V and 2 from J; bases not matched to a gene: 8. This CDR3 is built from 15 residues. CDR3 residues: CAWTSSGAAQETQYF. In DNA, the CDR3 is TGTGCCTGGACCTCTAGCGGGGCAGCTCAAGAGACCCAGTACTTC.

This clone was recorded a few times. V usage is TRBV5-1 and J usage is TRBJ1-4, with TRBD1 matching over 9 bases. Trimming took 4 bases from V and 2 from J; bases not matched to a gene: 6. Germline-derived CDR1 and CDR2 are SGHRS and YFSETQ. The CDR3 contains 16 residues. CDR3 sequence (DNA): TGCGCCAGCAGCCCGGGACAGGGTTTTACTAATGAAAAACTGTTTTTT. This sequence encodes CASSPGQGFTNEKLFF.

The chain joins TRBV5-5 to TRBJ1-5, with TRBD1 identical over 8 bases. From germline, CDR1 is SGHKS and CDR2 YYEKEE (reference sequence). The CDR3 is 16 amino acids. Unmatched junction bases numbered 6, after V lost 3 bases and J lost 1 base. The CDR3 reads CASSSGQGLSNQPQHF. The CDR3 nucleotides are TGTGCCAGCAGCTCAGGACAGGGCTTAAGCAATCAGCCCCAGCATTTT.

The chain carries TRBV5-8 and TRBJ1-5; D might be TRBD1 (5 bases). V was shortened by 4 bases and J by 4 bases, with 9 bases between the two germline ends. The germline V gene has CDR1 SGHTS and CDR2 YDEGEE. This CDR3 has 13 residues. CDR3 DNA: TGTGCCAGCAGCCACGGGGGGAATCAGCCCCAGCATTTT. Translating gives CASSHGGNQPQHF.

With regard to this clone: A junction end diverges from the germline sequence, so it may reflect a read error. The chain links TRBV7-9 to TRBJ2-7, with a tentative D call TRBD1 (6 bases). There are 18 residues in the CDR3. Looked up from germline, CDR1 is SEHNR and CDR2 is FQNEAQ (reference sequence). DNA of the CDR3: TGTTCCAGCAGCGTAGAGGGCCGTGAGGGGGAGATCTCCTACGAGCAGTACTTC. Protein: CSSSVEGREGEISYEQYF.

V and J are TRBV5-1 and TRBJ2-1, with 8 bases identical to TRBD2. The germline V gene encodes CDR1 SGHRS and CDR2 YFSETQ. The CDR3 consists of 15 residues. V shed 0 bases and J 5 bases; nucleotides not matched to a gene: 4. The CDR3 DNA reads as TGCGCCAGCAGCTTGGCTGCGGGGGGACACAATGAGCAGTTCTTC. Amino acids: CASSLAAGGHNEQFF.

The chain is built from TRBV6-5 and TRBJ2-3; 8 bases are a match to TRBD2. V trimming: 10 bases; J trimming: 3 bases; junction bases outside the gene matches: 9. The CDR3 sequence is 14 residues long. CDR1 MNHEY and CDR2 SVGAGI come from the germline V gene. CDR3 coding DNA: TGTGCCATCGCCCGGGGGGGCGAGACAGATACGCAGTATTTT. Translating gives CAIARGGETDTQYF.

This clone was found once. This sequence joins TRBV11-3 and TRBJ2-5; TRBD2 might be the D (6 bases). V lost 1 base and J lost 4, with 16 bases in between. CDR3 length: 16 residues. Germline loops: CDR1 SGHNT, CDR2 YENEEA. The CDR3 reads CASSLVRGFGGETQYF. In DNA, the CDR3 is TGTGCCAGCAGCTTAGTCCGGGGGTTCGGAGGAGAGACCCAGTACTTC.

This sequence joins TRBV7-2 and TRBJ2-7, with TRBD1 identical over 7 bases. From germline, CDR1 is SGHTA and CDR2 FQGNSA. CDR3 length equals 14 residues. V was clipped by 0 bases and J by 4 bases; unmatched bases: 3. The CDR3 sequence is CASSLAGTDYEQYF. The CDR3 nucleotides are TGTGCCAGCAGCTTAGCAGGGACAGATTACGAGCAGTACTTC.

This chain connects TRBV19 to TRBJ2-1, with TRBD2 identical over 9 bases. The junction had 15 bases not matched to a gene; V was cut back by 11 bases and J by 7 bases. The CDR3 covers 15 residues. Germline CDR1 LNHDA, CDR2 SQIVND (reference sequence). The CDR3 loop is CAAEGGSGGSNEQFF. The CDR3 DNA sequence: TGTGCCGCAGAGGGGGGTAGCGGGGGCTCAAATGAGCAGTTCTTC.

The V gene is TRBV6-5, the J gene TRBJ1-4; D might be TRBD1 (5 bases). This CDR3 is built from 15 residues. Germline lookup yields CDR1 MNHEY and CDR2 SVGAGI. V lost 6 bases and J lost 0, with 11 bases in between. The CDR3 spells CASRFDRTTNEKLFF. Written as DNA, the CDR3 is TGTGCCAGCAGATTCGACAGAACAACTAATGAAAAACTGTTTTTT.

CDR3 sequence: CASSRQGGGYNSPLHF. CDR3 DNA: TGTGCCAGCAGCCGACAGGGGGGCGGATATAATTCACCCCTCCACTTT. V is TRBV7-6 and J is TRBJ1-6; 9 bases are a match to TRBD1. The length of the CDR3 is 16 residues. The germline V gene encodes CDR1 SGHVS and CDR2 FNYEAQ. The junction had 6 bases not matched to a gene; V was cut back by 5 bases and J by 4 bases.

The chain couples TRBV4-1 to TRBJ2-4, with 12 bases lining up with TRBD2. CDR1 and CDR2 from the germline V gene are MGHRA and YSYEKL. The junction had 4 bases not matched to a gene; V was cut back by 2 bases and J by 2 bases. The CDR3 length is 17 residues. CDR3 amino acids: CASSQTGLAGPKNIQYF. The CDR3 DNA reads TGCGCCAGCAGCCAAACCGGACTAGCGGGGCCCAAAAACATTCAGTACTTC.

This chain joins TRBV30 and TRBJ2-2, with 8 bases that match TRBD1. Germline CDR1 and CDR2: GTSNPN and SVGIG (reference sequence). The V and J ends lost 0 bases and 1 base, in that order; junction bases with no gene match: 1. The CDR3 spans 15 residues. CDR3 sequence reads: CAWSVGTGNTGELFF. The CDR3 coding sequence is TGTGCCTGGAGTGTGGGGACAGGGAACACCGGGGAGCTGTTTTTT.

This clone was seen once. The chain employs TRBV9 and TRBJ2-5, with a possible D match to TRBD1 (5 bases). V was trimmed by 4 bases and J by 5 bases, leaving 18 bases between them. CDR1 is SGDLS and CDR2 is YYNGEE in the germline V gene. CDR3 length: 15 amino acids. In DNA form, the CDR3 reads TGTGCCAGCAGCCCCGAAGGAAGGGGCAAGGAGACCCAGTACTTC. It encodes CASSPEGRGKETQYF.

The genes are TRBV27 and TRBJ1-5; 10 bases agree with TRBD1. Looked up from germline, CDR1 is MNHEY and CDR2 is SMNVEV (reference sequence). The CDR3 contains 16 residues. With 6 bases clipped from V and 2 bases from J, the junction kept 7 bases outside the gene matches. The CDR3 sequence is CASSPSGTGGNQPQHF. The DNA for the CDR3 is TGTGCCAGCAGCCCATCCGGGACAGGGGGCAATCAGCCCCAGCATTTT.

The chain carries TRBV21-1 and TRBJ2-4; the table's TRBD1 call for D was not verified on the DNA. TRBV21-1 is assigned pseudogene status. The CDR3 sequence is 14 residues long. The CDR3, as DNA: TGTGCCAGCAGCCAAGGGGGCAGGAAAAACATTCAGTACTTC. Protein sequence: CASSQGGRKNIQYF.

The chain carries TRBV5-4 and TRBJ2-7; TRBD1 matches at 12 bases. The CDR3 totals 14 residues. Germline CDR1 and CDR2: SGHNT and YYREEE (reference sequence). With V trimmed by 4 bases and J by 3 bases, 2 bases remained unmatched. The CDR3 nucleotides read TGTGCCAGCAGCCGGGACAGGGGGCTCTACGAGCAGTACTTC. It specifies CASSRDRGLYEQYF.

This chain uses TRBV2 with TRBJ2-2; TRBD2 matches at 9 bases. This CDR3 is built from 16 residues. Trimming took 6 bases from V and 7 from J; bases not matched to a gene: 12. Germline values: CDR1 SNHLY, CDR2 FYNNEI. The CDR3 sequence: CASRLKGGGVLGELFF. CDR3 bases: TGTGCCAGCAGACTCAAGGGCGGGGGGGTACTCGGGGAGCTGTTTTTT.

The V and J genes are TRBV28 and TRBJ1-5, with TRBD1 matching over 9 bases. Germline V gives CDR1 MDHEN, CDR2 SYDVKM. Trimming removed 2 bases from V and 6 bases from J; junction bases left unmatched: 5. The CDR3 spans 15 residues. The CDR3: CASSLGNRGRQPQHF. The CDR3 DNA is TGTGCCAGCAGTTTAGGGAACAGGGGGCGTCAGCCCCAGCATTTT.

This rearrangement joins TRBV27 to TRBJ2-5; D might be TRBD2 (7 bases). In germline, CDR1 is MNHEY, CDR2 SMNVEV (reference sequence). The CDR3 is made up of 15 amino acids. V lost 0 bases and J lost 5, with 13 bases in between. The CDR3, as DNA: TGTGCCAGCAGTTTATCGAGGCGGGGGCAGGAGACCCAGTACTTC. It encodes CASSLSRRGQETQYF.